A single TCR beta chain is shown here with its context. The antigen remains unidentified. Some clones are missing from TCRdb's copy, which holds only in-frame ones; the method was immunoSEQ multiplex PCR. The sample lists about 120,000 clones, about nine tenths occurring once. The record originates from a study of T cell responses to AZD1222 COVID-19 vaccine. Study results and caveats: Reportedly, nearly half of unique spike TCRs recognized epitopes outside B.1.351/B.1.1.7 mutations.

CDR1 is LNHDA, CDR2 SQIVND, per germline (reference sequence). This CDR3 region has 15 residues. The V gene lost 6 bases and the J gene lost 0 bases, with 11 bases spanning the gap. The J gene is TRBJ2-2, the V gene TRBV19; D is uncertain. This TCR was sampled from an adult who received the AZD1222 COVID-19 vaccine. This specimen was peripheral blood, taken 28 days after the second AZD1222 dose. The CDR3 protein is CASSASWANTGELFF. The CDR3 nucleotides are TGTGCCAGTAGCGCCTCGTGGGCGAACACCGGGGAGCTGTTTTTT.